The 6 T cell receptor beta chains reported below all come from one sample, sequenced in a study of technical replicates of blood from four donors. TCRdb's table, derived via immunoSEQ multiplex PCR, lists solely in-frame clones and lacks some. The sample includes 60,000 to 65,000 clones, approximately 83% of them seen just once. Sequenced material: PBMCs. All receptors come from a human donor in good health. Some clones in this sample may be carry-over from other donors' samples.

The rearrangement uses TRBV7-8 and TRBJ2-5, with TRBD2 matching 7 bases. V dropped 6 bases and J dropped 1; count of bases not matched to a gene: 8. The CDR3 loop spans 15 amino acids. Looked up from germline, CDR1 is SGHVS and CDR2 is FQNEAQ. The CDR3 nucleotides are TGTGCCAGCAGTCGCCAAGCGGGGACCCAAGAGACCCAGTACTTC. Amino acid sequence: CASSRQAGTQETQYF.

The V call is TRBV7-9, the J call TRBJ2-1; the D is unclear. V lost 1 base, J lost 0 bases, and 7 bases lay in between. Germline CDR1 reads SEHNR; CDR2 reads FQNEAQ (reference sequence). This CDR3 spans 15 amino acids. CDR3 sequence: CASSLGQASYNEQFF. In nucleotides, the CDR3 is TGTGCCAGCAGCTTAGGGCAGGCCTCCTACAATGAGCAGTTCTTC.

This clone appeared a single time. This sequence joins TRBV5-6 and TRBJ2-3; a weak D match, TRBD2 (7 bases). V was shortened by 5 bases and J by 1 base, with 20 bases between the two germline ends. Germline CDR1 SGHDT, CDR2 YYEEEE. The CDR3 covers 17 residues. The CDR3 DNA sequence: TGTGCCAGCAGTTTGACAATCGGGGGGCGCGGCACAGATACGCAGTATTTT. Residues: CASSLTIGGRGTDTQYF.

The chain is built from TRBV7-2 and TRBJ2-6; D is unresolved. V was shortened by 1 base and J by 1 base, with 11 bases between the two germline ends. The germline V gene has CDR1 SGHTA and CDR2 FQGNSA. The CDR3 contains 17 residues. CDR3 sequence: CASSLVGHRSGANVLTF. The CDR3 nucleotides read TGTGCCAGCAGCTTAGTGGGCCATAGATCTGGGGCCAACGTCCTGACTTTC.

This clone has only one observation. The chain uses TRBV29-1 and TRBJ2-1; 13 nucleotides agree with TRBD2. The CDR3 contains 16 residues. The germline V gene encodes CDR1 SQVTM and CDR2 ANQGSEA. The V gene end was trimmed by 7 bases and the J gene end by 2 bases; junction bases not matched to a gene: 8. CDR3 coding DNA: TGCAGCGCAGATCGGACTAGCGGGGGAACCTACAATGAGCAGTTCTTC. Translation gives CSADRTSGGTYNEQFF.

This clone appeared once. The rearrangement uses TRBV10-3 and TRBJ2-2, with a possible D match to TRBD2 (5 bases). This CDR3 region has 13 residues. Trimming removed 5 bases from V and 4 bases from J, with 8 bases in between. Germline V lookup: CDR1 ENHRY, CDR2 SYGVKD. The chain's CDR3 is CAISSGLTGELFF. In nucleotides, the CDR3 is TGTGCCATCAGTAGCGGACTCACCGGGGAGCTGTTTTTT.